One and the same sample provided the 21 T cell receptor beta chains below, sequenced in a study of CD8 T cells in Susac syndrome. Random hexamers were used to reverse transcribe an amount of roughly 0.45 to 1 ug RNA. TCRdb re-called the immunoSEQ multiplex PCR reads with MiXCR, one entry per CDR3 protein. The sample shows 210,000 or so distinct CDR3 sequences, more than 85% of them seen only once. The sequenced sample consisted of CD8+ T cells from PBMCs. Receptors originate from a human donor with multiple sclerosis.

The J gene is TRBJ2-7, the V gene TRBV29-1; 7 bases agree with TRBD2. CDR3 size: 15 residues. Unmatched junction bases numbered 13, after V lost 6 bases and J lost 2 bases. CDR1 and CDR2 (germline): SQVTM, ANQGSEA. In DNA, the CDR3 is TGCAGCGTAGAAAGGGCGGGAGAGTTAACCTACGAGCAGTACTTC. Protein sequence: CSVERAGELTYEQYF.

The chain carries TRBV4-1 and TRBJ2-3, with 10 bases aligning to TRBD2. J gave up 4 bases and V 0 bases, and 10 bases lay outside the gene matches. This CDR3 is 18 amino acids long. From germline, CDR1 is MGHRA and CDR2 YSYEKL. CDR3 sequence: CASSQELKAGGLADTQYF. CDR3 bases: TGCGCCAGCAGCCAAGAACTCAAAGCGGGGGGGCTCGCAGATACGCAGTATTTT.

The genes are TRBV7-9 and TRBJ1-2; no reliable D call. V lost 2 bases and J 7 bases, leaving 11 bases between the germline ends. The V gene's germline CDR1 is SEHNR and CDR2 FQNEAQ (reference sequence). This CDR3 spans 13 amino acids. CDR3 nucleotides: TGTGCCAGCAGCTTACCCCTAGTCCGTGGCTACACCTTC. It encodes CASSLPLVRGYTF. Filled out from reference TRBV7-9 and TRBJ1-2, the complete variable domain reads DTGVSQNPRHKITKRGQNVTFRCDPISEHNRLYWYRQTLGQGPEFLTYFQNEAQLEKSRLLSDRFSAERPKGSFSTLEIQRTEQGDSAMYLCASSLPLVRGYTFGSGTRLTVV.

Here the CDR3 reads CAWIGTASYGYTF. The CDR3 bases are TGTGCCTGGATAGGGACAGCTTCCTATGGCTACACCTTC. The V call is TRBV30, the J call TRBJ1-2; 7 bases match TRBD1. The CDR3 is made up of 13 amino acids. CDR1 GTSNPN and CDR2 SVGIG come from the germline V gene (reference sequence). Germline trimming cut 4 bases from V and 4 bases from J; bases unmatched to any gene: 6. The variable domain in full, with the rest retrieved from reference TRBV30 and TRBJ1-2, is SQTIHQWPATLVQPVGSPLSLECTVEGTSNPNLYWYRQAAGRGLQLLFYSVGIGQISSEVPQNLSASRPQDRQFILSSKKLLLSDSGFYLCAWIGTASYGYTFGSGTRLTVV.

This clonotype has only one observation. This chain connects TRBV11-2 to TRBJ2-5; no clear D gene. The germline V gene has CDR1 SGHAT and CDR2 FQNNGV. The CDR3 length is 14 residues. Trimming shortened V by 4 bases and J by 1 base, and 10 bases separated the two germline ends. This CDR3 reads CASSWVMGQETQYF. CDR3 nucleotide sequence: TGTGCCAGCAGCTGGGTGATGGGCCAAGAGACCCAGTACTTC.

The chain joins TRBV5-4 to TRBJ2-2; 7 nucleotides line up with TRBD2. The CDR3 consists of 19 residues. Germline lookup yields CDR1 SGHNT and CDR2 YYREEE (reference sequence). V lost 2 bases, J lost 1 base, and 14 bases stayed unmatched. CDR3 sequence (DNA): TGTGCCAGCAGCTTTACCCTTCTTGTGGCTAGCGGGAACACCGGGGAGCTGTTTTTT. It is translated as CASSFTLLVASGNTGELFF.

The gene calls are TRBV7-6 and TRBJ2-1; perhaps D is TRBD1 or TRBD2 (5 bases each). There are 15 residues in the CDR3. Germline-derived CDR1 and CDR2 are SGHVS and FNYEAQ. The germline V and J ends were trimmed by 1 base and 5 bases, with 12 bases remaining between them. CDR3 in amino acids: CASSLVAQGHNEQFF. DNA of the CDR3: TGTGCCAGCAGCTTAGTCGCTCAGGGACACAATGAGCAGTTCTTC.

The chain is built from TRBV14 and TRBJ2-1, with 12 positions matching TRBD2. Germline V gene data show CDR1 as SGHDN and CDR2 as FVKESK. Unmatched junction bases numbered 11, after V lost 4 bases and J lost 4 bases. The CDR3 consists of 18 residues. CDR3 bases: TGTGCCAGCAGCCCGATAGGCGGACTAGCGGGAATATACAATGAGCAGTTCTTC. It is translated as CASSPIGGLAGIYNEQFF. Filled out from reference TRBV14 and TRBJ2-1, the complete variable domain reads EAGVTQFPSHSVIEKGQTVTLRCDPISGHDNLYWYRRVMGKEIKFLLHFVKESKQDESGMPNNRFLAERTGGTYSTLKVQPAELEDSGVYFCASSPIGGLAGIYNEQFFGPGTRLTVL.

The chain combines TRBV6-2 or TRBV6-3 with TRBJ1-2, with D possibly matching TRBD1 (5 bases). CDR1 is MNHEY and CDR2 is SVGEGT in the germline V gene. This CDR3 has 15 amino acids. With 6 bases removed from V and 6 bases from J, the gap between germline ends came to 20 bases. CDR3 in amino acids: CASSPIRGGWNGYTF. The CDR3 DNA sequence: TGTGCCAGCAGCCCCATTCGTGGGGGATGGAATGGCTACACCTTC.

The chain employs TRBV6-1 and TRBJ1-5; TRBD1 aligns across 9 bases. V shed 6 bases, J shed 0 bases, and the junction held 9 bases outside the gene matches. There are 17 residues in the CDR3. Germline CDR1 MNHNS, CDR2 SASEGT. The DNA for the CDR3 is TGTGCCAGCAGCTCCGGGACAGGGAGTTATAGCAATCAGCCCCAGCATTTT. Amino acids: CASSSGTGSYSNQPQHF.

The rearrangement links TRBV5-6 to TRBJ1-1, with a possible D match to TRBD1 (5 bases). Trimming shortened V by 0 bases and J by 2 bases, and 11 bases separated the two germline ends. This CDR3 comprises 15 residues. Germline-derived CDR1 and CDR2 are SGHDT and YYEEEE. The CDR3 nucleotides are TGTGCCAGCAGCTTGGGGGGACTGTCAAACACTGAAGCTTTCTTT. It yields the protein CASSLGGLSNTEAFF.

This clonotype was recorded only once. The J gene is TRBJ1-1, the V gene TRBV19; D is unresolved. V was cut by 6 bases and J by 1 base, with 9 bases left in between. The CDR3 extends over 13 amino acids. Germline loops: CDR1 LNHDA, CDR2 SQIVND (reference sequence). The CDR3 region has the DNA TGTGCCAGTAGCCAATGGGGGAACACTGAAGCTTTCTTT. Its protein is CASSQWGNTEAFF.

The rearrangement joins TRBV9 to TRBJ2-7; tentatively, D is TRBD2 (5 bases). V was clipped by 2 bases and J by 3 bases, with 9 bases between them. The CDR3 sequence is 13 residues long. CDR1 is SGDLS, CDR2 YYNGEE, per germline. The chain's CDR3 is CASSVDGIYEQYF. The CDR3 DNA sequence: TGTGCCAGCAGCGTGGACGGGATCTACGAGCAGTACTTC.

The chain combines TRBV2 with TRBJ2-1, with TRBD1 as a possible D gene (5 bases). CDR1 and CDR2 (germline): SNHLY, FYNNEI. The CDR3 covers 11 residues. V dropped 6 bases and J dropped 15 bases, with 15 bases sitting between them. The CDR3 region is CASRVQEWRFF. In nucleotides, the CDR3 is TGTGCCAGCAGGGTACAGGAGTGGCGGTTCTTC.

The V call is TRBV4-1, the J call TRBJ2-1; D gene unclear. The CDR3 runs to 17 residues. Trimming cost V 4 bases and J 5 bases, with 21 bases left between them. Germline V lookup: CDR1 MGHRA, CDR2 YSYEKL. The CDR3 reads CASSLDDLALTHNEQFF. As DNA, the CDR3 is TGCGCCAGCAGCCTCGATGATCTGGCCCTAACACACAATGAGCAGTTCTTC.

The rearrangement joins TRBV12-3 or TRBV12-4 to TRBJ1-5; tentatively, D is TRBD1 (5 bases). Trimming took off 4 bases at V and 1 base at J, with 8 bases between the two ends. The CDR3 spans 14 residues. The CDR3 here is CASSSTGSNQPQHF. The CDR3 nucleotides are TGTGCCAGCAGTTCCACAGGCAGCAATCAGCCCCAGCATTTT.

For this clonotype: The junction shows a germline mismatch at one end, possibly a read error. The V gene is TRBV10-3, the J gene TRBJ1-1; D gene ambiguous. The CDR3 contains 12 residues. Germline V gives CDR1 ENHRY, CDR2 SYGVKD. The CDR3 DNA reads TGTGCCATCAGTGATGGAGTCACTGAAGCCTTTTTT. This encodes CAISDGVTEAFF.

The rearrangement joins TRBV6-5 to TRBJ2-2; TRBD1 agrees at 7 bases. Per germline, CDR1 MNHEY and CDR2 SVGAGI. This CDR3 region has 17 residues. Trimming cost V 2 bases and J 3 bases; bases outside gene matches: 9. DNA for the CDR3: TGTGCCAGCAGTTACAGGACAGGACCCCGCGACACCGGGGAGCTGTTTTTT. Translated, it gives CASSYRTGPRDTGELFF.

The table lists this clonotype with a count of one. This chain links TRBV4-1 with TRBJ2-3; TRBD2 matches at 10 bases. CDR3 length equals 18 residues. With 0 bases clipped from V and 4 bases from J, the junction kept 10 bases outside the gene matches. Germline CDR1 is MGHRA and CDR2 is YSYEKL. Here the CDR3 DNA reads TGCGCCAGCAGCCAAGATCCCCCGCTAGCGGGAGAGGCAGATACGCAGTATTTT. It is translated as CASSQDPPLAGEADTQYF.

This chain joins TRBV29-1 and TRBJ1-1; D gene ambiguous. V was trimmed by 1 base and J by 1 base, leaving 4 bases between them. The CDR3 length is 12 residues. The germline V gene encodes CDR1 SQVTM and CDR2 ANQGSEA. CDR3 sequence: CSVEVENTEAFF. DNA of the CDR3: TGCAGCGTTGAAGTGGAGAACACTGAAGCTTTCTTT.

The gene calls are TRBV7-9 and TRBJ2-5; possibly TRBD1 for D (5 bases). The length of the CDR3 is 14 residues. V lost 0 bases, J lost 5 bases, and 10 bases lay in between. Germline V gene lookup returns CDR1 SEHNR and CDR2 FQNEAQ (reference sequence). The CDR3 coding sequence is TGTGCCAGCAGCTTAGCAGGGGAAATGGAGACCCAGTACTTC. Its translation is CASSLAGEMETQYF. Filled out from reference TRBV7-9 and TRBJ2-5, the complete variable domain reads DTGVSQNPRHKITKRGQNVTFRCDPISEHNRLYWYRQTLGQGPEFLTYFQNEAQLEKSRLLSDRFSAERPKGSFSTLEIQRTEQGDSAMYLCASSLAGEMETQYFGPGTRLLVL.